The next 23 T cell receptor beta chains were all read from a single sample in a study of spatial heterogeneity in lung cancer. Stated time point: blood at routine non-recurrence follow-up after resection. TCRdb reprocessed the 5' RACE reads via MiXCR and lists one record per CDR3 protein. The repertoire holds 30,000 to 40,000 distinct CDR3 sequences, under 9% seen once, with about 9% in the top ten. The source was PBMCs, collected at follow-up. These receptors were obtained from a male donor with early-stage non-small cell lung cancer.

This clonotype was counted at least ten times. This chain uses TRBV6-1 with TRBJ2-7, with D perhaps TRBD2 (5 bases). CDR3 length: 11 residues. The V gene's germline CDR1 is MNHNS and CDR2 SASEGT. Between the trimmed V and J ends, which lost 8 bases and 2 bases, there was a span of 7 bases. Here the CDR3 DNA reads TGTGCCAGCGCCGGGGCCTACGAGCAGTACTTC. This sequence encodes CASAGAYEQYF.

This clonotype was seen repeatedly, ten times or more. V usage is TRBV12-3 or TRBV12-4 and J usage is TRBJ1-2; 10 nucleotides match TRBD1. The V and J ends lost 6 bases and 7 bases, in that order; junction bases with no gene match: 5. CDR3 length equals 13 residues. In nucleotides, the CDR3 is TGTGCCAGCAGCCTCGACAGGGGGCCTGGCTACACCTTC. Protein sequence: CASSLDRGPGYTF.

The gene calls are TRBV10-3 and TRBJ1-2, with 11 positions matching TRBD1. The CDR3 covers 14 residues. Trimming took 8 bases from V and 5 from J; bases not matched to a gene: 7. Germline V gene sequence: CDR1 ENHRY, CDR2 SYGVKD. The CDR3 DNA reads TGTGCCATCGGACTTGGACAGGGGGCGTATGGCTACACCTTC. Translating it yields CAIGLGQGAYGYTF.

In its sample, this clonotype was seen many times. J is TRBJ1-5 and V is TRBV27; unclear D gene. CDR3 length: 14 residues. Per germline, CDR1 MNHEY and CDR2 SMNVEV (reference sequence). Between the trimmed V and J ends, which lost 4 bases and 0 bases, there was a span of 7 bases. CDR3 coding DNA: TGTGCCAGCAGTTCCCTAAGTAGCAATCAGCCCCAGCATTTT. Protein: CASSSLSSNQPQHF.

This clonotype appeared many times. V usage is TRBV7-3 and J usage is TRBJ2-3; 14 bases line up with TRBD2. Unmatched junction bases numbered 7, after V lost 3 bases and J lost 2 bases. CDR1 is SGHTA, CDR2 FQGTGA, per germline. This CDR3 is built from 18 residues. This chain's CDR3 is CASSLGTSGGLNTDTQYF. CDR3 in DNA: TGTGCCAGCAGCTTGGGGACTAGCGGGGGCCTGAACACAGATACGCAGTATTTT. The full variable domain, in which reference TRBV7-3 and TRBJ2-3 provide the parts outside the CDR3, is GAGVSQTPSNKVTEKGKYVELRCDPISGHTALYWYRQSLGQGPEFLIYFQGTGAADDSGLPNDRFFAVRPEGSVSTLKIQRTERGDSAVYLCASSLGTSGGLNTDTQYFGPGTRLTVL.

This clonotype occurred many times. V and J are TRBV12-3 or TRBV12-4 and TRBJ2-1; D uncertain. V was shortened by 3 bases and J by 5 bases, with 8 bases between the two germline ends. The CDR3 is 13 amino acids. For the CDR3, the DNA is TGTGCCAGCAGTTTGGAGTACGACAATGAGCAGTTCTTC. It translates to CASSLEYDNEQFF.

This clonotype was detected ten times or more. The chain has TRBV20-1 and TRBJ2-5; D remains ambiguous. The V gene lost 6 bases and the J gene lost 5 bases, with 16 bases spanning the gap. The length of the CDR3 is 13 residues. Germline values: CDR1 DFQATT, CDR2 SNEGSKA (reference sequence). CDR3 amino acids: CSAHLSPDETQYF. As DNA, the CDR3 is TGCAGTGCGCACCTTAGTCCGGACGAGACCCAGTACTTC.

By sample share, this clonotype is medium-sized (0.01 to 0.1%). The chain recombines TRBV7-9 with TRBJ2-5; D is possibly TRBD1 (7 bases). The V and J ends lost 5 bases and 6 bases respectively, with 28 bases between them. The germline V gene encodes CDR1 SEHNR and CDR2 FQNEAQ (reference sequence). The CDR3 totals 18 residues. The CDR3 is CASSPSPAQGGDVKTQYF. CDR3 nucleotides: TGTGCCAGCAGCCCCAGTCCGGCCCAGGGGGGTGATGTGAAGACCCAGTACTTC.

This clonotype was seen more than once but under ten times. The chain is built from TRBV30 and TRBJ2-7; a weak D match, TRBD2 (6 bases). Per germline, CDR1 GTSNPN and CDR2 SVGIG (reference sequence). The V end was cut by 2 bases, the J end by 3 bases, with 17 bases between. CDR3 length: 15 amino acids. CDR3 DNA sequence: TGTGCCTGGAGTCGGGACTCCCACGCCCTCTACGAGCAGTACTTC. The encoded protein is CAWSRDSHALYEQYF.

In this sample, this clonotype turned up a few times. The V gene is TRBV5-8, the J gene TRBJ1-5; D is ambiguous. The CDR3 runs 14 residues. Per the germline V gene, CDR1 is SGHTS and CDR2 is YDEGEE. Trimming stripped 1 base from V and 5 bases from J, with 10 bases between. CDR3 amino acids: CASSLSQFHQPQHF. CDR3 DNA sequence: TGTGCCAGCAGCTTGTCTCAGTTTCATCAGCCCCAGCATTTT. Complete variable domain (other parts from reference TRBV5-8 and TRBJ1-5): EAGVTQSPTHLIKTRGQQATLRCSPISGHTSVYWYQQALGLGLQFLLWYDEGEERNRGNFPPRFSGRQFPNYSSELNVNALELEDSALYLCASSLSQFHQPQHFGDGTRLSIL.

The chain uses TRBV6-2 or TRBV6-3 and TRBJ1-1; tentative D call: TRBD1 (6 bases). Germline assignment: CDR1 MNHEY and CDR2 SVGEGT. The CDR3 is 18 amino acids. With 6 bases removed from V and 3 bases from J, the gap between germline ends came to 26 bases. CDR3 protein: CASSVGLQGRNVYTEAFF. CDR3 bases: TGTGCCAGCAGCGTCGGCTTACAGGGCAGGAACGTATACACTGAAGCTTTCTTT.

This clonotype was detected ten times or more. The chain recombines TRBV18 with TRBJ2-5; D is tentatively TRBD1 or TRBD2 (5 bases each). Germline CDR1 KGHSH, CDR2 LQKENI. This CDR3 spans 13 amino acids. The V end was cut by 4 bases, the J end by 1 base, with 7 bases between. In DNA, the CDR3 is TGTGCCAGCTCACGAGGGACCCAAGAGACCCAGTACTTC. Its translation: CASSRGTQETQYF.

In this sample, this clonotype turned up many times. This sequence joins TRBV12-3 or TRBV12-4 and TRBJ1-1; tentatively, D is TRBD1 (5 bases). V shed 2 bases and J shed 5 bases, with 15 bases lying between them. This CDR3 is 15 amino acids long. CDR3 nucleotides: TGTGCCAGCAGTTTACGGCAGGGCGGAGGAACTGAAGCTTTCTTT. This encodes CASSLRQGGGTEAFF.

This clonotype was found a few times. The V call is TRBV19, the J call TRBJ2-6; 13 nucleotides align to TRBD2. Germline V gene sequence: CDR1 LNHDA, CDR2 SQIVND (reference sequence). V trimming: 6 bases; J trimming: 0 bases; junction bases outside the gene matches: 11. This CDR3 contains 20 residues. In nucleotides, the CDR3 is TGTGCCAGTAGCCCCATGCGACTAGCGGGGGGAGTCTCTGGGGCCAACGTCCTGACTTTC. The encoded protein is CASSPMRLAGGVSGANVLTF.

This chain connects TRBV11-1 to TRBJ2-2; TRBD1 matches at 8 bases. From germline, CDR1 is SGHAT and CDR2 FQDESV (reference sequence). The junction had 4 bases not matched to a gene; V was cut back by 4 bases and J by 3 bases. The CDR3 runs to 15 residues. CDR3 nucleotides: TGTGCCAGCAGCTCCCAGGGGGCGGACACCGGGGAGCTGTTTTTT. Its protein is CASSSQGADTGELFF.

This clonotype was observed many times. The chain is built from TRBV5-1 and TRBJ1-5, with D hard to call. This CDR3 is built from 15 residues. Germline CDR1 and CDR2: SGHRS and YFSETQ. Trimming stripped 0 bases from V and 6 bases from J, with 13 bases between. In nucleotides, the CDR3 is TGCGCCAGCAGCTTGGCCCTCGGCCCGAGTCAGCCCCAGCATTTT. Encoded protein: CASSLALGPSQPQHF.

This clonotype has a count of ten or more. The chain carries TRBV7-6 and TRBJ2-1, with D perhaps TRBD1 (6 bases). This CDR3 has 14 amino acids. V gave up 5 bases and J gave up 6 bases, with 14 bases separating them. Germline CDR1 SGHVS, CDR2 FNYEAQ. In nucleotides, the CDR3 is TGTGCCAGCAGCCCCAGGGGTTCAAGCAATGAGCAGTTCTTC. Its translation: CASSPRGSSNEQFF.

This clonotype was observed a few times. The genes are TRBV27 and TRBJ2-2; 11 nucleotides line up with TRBD2. This CDR3 contains 16 residues. CDR1 is MNHEY and CDR2 is SMNVEV in the germline V gene (reference sequence). V lost 1 base, J lost 7 bases, and 5 bases stayed unmatched. The CDR3: CASSLLAGGPIGELFF. In DNA, the CDR3 is TGTGCCAGCAGTTTATTAGCGGGGGGGCCAATCGGGGAGCTGTTTTTT.

This clonotype was seen just once. The junction departs from germline at one end; a sequencing error may be responsible. The rearrangement links TRBV5-1 to TRBJ1-4; no firm D call. The CDR3 sequence is 14 residues long. Germline assignment: CDR1 SGHRS and CDR2 YFSETQ. In DNA, the CDR3 is TGTGCCAGCAGCCCGACCGGTTGGGATGAAAAACTGTTTTTT. Translated: CASSPTGWDEKLFF.

This clonotype has at least ten counts. The chain has TRBV5-5 and TRBJ2-3; 7 bases agree with TRBD1. Germline loops: CDR1 SGHKS, CDR2 YYEKEE (reference sequence). This CDR3 has 14 amino acids. V shed 6 bases, J shed 1 base, and the junction held 5 bases outside the gene matches. The CDR3: CASTRTGGTDTQYF. In DNA, the CDR3 is TGTGCCAGCACCAGGACAGGAGGCACAGATACGCAGTATTTT.

The chain combines TRBV2 with TRBJ2-5, with 9 bases fitting TRBD1. CDR1 and CDR2 (germline): SNHLY, FYNNEI. With V trimmed by 3 bases and J by 2 bases, 4 bases remained unmatched. This CDR3 comprises 15 residues. CDR3 in DNA: TGTGCCAGCAGTGATACAGGGGGCCGACAAGAGACCCAGTACTTC. It encodes CASSDTGGRQETQYF.

This clonotype was counted many times. The chain joins TRBV20-1 to TRBJ1-2; D is unclear. V was pared by 1 base and J by 0 bases, with 15 bases between. Germline V lookup: CDR1 DFQATT, CDR2 SNEGSKA (reference sequence). The CDR3 runs 16 residues. CDR3 in amino acids: CSARGGQTLANYGYTF. DNA of the CDR3: TGCAGTGCTAGAGGGGGTCAGACCTTAGCTAACTATGGCTACACCTTC.

This clonotype was picked up many times. The V and J genes are TRBV6-5 and TRBJ2-3; the match to TRBD2 covers 15 bases. Trimming removed 5 bases from V and 6 bases from J; junction bases left unmatched: 12. This CDR3 has 18 amino acids. Germline CDR1 MNHEY, CDR2 SVGAGI. DNA for the CDR3: TGTGCCAGCAGTCTTGGACTAGCGGGGGGGCATTCGAGCGATACGCAGTATTTT. Translation gives CASSLGLAGGHSSDTQYF.